This T cell receptor beta chain is from a study of tumor and adjacent non-tumor tissue in lung cancer. Whole-study results and caveats: Top 100 clones took a larger repertoire share in normal lung. Compared with tumor, normal lung showed significantly lower TCR diversity.

The library came from three nested PCR rounds adapted from ARM-PCR protocols. TCRdb used MiXCR to reprocess the multiplex PCR reads, holding one entry per CDR3 protein. The sample comprises approximately 75,000 distinct CDR3 sequences, around four fifths of which are singletons, and over 9.5% rests with the top ten. As for this clonotype: Its target is not known.

This sample's RNA came from whole unsorted tissue. Sequenced: lung tumor tissue. This clonotype was sampled from a woman aged 50 to 60 with non-small cell lung cancer.

This chain's CDR3 is CASSLSVVDAQYF. DNA of the CDR3: TGTGCCAGCAGCTTATCGGTTGTGGATGCGCAGTATTTT. This chain uses TRBV13 with TRBJ2-3; the D is unclear. Germline lookup yields CDR1 PRHDT and CDR2 FYEKMQ (reference sequence). The V end was cut by 2 bases, the J end by 10 bases, with 13 bases between. The CDR3 consists of 13 residues. The full variable domain, its missing parts supplied by reference TRBV13 and TRBJ2-3, is AAGVIQSPRHLIKEKRETATLKCYPIPRHDTVYWYQQGPGQDPQFLISFYEKMQSDKGSIPDRFSAQQFSDYHSELNMSSLELGDSALYFCASSLSVVDAQYFGPGTRLTVL.